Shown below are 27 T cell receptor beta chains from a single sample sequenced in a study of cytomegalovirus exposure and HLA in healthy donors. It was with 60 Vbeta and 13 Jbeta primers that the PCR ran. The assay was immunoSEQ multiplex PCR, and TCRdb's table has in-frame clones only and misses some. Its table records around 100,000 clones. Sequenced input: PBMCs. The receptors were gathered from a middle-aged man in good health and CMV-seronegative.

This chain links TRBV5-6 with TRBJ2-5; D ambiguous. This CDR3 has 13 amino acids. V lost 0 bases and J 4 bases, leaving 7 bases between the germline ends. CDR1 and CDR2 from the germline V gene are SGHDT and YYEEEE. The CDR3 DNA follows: TGTGCCAGCAGCTTGGGACACCTAGAGACCCAGTACTTC. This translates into CASSLGHLETQYF.

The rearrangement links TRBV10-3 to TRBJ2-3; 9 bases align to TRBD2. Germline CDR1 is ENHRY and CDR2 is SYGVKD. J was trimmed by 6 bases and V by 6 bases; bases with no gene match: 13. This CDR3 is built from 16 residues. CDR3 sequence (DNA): TGTGCCATCAGCGAGGAACCGGGACTAGCAACCGATACGCAGTATTTT. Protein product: CAISEEPGLATDTQYF.

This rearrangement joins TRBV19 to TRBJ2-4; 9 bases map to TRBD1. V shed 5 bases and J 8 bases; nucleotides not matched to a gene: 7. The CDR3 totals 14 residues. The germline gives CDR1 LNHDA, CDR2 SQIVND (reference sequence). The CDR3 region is CASSPRTGEYIQYF. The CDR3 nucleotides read TGTGCCAGTAGTCCCCGGACAGGGGAGTACATTCAGTACTTC.

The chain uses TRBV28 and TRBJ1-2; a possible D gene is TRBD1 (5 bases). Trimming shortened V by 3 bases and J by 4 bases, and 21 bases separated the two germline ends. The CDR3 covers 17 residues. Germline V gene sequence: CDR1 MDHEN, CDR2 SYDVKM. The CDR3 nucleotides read TGTGCCAGCAGTTTTGGGCGGACAACCTATTCCCGCTATGGCTACACCTTC. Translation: CASSFGRTTYSRYGYTF.

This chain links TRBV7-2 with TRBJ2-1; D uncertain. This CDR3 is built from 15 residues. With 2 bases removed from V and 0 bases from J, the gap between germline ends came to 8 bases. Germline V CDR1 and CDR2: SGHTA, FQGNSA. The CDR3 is CASSLMTSSYNEQFF. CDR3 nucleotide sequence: TGTGCCAGCAGCTTAATGACAAGCTCCTACAATGAGCAGTTCTTC.

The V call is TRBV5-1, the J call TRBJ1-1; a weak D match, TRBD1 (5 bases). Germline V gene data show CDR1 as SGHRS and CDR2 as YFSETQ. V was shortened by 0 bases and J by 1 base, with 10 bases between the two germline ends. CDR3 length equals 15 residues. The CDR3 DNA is TGCGCCAGCAGCTTGGGGGGCGGGGGGAACACTGAAGCTTTCTTT. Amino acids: CASSLGGGGNTEAFF.

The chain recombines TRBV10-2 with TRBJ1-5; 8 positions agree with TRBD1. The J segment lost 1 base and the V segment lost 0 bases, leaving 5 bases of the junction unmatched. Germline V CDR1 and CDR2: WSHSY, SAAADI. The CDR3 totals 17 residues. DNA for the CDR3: TGCGCCAGCAGTGAGTCCAAGGACAGGGAAAGCAATCAGCCCCAGCATTTT. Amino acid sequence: CASSESKDRESNQPQHF.

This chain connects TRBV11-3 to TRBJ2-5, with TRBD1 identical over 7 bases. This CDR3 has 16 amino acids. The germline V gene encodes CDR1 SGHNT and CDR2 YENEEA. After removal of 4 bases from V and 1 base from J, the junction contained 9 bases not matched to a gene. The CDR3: CASSYHSSGGQETQYF. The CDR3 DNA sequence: TGTGCCAGCAGCTACCATTCCTCAGGGGGCCAAGAGACCCAGTACTTC.

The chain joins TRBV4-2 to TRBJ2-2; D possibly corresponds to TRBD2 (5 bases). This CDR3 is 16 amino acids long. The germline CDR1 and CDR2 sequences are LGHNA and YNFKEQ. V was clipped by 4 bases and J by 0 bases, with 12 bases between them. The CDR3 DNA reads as TGTGCCAGCAGCCCTTCGGCGGGTCCGAACACCGGGGAGCTGTTTTTT. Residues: CASSPSAGPNTGELFF.

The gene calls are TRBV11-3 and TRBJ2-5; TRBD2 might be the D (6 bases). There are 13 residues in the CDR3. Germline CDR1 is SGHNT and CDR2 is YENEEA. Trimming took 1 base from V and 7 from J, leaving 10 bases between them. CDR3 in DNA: TGTGCCAGCAGCTTAGGTACGCGGGGGACCCAGTACTTC. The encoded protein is CASSLGTRGTQYF.

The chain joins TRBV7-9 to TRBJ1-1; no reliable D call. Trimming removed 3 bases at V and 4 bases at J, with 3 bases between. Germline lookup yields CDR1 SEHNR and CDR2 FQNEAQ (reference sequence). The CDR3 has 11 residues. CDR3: CASSFSTEAFF. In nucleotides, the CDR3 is TGTGCCAGCAGCTTCAGCACTGAAGCTTTCTTT. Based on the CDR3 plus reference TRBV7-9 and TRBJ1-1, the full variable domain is DTGVSQNPRHKITKRGQNVTFRCDPISEHNRLYWYRQTLGQGPEFLTYFQNEAQLEKSRLLSDRFSAERPKGSFSTLEIQRTEQGDSAMYLCASSFSTEAFFGQGTRLTVV.

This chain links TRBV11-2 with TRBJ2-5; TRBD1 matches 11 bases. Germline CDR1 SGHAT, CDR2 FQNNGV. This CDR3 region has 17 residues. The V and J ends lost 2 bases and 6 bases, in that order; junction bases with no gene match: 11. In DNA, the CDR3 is TGTGCCAGCAGCTTATCGGGATCCGGGACAGGGGGGAAGACCCAGTACTTC. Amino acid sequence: CASSLSGSGTGGKTQYF. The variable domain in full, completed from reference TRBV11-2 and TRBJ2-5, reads EAGVAQSPRYKIIEKRQSVAFWCNPISGHATLYWYQQILGQGPKLLIQFQNNGVVDDSQLPKDRFSAERLKGVDSTLKIQPAKLEDSAVYLCASSLSGSGTGGKTQYFGPGTRLLVL.

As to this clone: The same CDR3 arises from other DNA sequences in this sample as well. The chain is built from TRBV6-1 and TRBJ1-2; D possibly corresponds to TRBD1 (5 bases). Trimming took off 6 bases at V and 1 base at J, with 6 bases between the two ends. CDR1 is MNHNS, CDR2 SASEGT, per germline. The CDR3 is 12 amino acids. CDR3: CASSQGNYGYTF. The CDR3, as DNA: TGTGCCAGCAGCCAGGGTAACTATGGCTACACCTTC.

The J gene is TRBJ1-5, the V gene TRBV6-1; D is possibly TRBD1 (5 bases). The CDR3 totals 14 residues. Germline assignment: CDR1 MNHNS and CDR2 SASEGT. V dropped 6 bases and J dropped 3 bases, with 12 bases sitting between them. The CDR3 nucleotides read TGTGCCAGCAGCCAACGGGGGTTCAATCAGCCCCAGCATTTT. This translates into CASSQRGFNQPQHF.

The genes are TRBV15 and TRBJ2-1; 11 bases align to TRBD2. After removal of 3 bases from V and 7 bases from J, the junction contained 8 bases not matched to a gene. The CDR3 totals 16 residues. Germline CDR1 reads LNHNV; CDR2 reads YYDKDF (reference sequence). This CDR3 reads CATSRSLAGGENEQFF. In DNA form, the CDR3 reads TGTGCCACCAGCAGGTCCTTAGCGGGAGGGGAGAATGAGCAGTTCTTC.

In DNA, the CDR3 is TGCGCCAGCAGCTTGTTCCGGGGGGCAGATACGCAGTATTTT. Its translation: CASSLFRGADTQYF. The J gene is TRBJ2-3, the V gene TRBV5-1; 7 bases agree with TRBD2. V was pared by 1 base and J by 4 bases, with 3 bases of the junction left unmatched. The CDR3 extends over 14 amino acids. Looked up from germline, CDR1 is SGHRS and CDR2 is YFSETQ.

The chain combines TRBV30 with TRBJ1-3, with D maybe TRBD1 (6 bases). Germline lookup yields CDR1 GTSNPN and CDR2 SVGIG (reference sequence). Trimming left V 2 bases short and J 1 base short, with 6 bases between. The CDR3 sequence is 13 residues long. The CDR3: CAWSTGSGNTIYF. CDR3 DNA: TGTGCCTGGAGTACAGGGTCTGGAAACACCATATATTTT.

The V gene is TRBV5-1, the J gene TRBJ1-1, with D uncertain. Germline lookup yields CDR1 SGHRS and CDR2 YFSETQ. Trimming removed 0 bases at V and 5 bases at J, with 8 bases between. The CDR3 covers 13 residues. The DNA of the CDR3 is TGCGCCAGCAGCTTGGGCGGGGTGACTGAAGCTTTCTTT. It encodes CASSLGGVTEAFF.

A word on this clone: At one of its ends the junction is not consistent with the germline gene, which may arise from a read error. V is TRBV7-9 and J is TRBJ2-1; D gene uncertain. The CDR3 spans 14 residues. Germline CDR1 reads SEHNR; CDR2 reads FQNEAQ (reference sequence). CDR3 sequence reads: CASSLGSSDNEQFF. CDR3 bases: TGTGCCAGCAGCTTAGGGAGCTCCGACAATGAGCAGTTCTTC.

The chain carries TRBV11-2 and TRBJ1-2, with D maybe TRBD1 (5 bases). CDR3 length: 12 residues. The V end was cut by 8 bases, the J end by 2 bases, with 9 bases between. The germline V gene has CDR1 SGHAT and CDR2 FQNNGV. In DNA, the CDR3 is TGTGCCAGCGGGGGGGGGAACTATGGCTACACCTTC. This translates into CASGGGNYGYTF.

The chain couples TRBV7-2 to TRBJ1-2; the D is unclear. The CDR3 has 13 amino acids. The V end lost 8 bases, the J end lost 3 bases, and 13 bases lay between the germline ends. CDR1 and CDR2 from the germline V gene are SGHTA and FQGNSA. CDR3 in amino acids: CASGRVGDYGYTF. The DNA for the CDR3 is TGTGCCAGCGGGAGGGTTGGCGACTATGGCTACACCTTC. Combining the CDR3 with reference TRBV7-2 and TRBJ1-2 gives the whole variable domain GAGVSQSPSNKVTEKGKDVELRCDPISGHTALYWYRQSLGQGLEFLIYFQGNSAPDKSGLPSDRFSAERTGGSVSTLTIQRTQQEDSAVYLCASGRVGDYGYTFGSGTRLTVV.

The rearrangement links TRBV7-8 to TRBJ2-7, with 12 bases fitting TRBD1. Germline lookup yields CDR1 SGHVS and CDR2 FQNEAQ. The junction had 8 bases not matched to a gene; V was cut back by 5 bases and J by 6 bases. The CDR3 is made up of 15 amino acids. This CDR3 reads CASSPRDRGLPEQYF. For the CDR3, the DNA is TGTGCCAGCAGCCCTAGGGACAGGGGGCTTCCCGAGCAGTACTTC. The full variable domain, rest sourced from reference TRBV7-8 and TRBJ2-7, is GAGVSQSPRYKVAKRGQDVALRCDPISGHVSLFWYQQALGQGPEFLTYFQNEAQLDKSGLPSDRFFAERPEGSVSTLKIQRTQQEDSAVYLCASSPRDRGLPEQYFGPGTRLTVT.

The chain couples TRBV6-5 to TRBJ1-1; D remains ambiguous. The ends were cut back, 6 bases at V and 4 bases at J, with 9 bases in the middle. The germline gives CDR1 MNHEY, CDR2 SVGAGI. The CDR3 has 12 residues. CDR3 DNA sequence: TGTGCCAGCAGGACCGCGGGCACTGAAGCTTTCTTT. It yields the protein CASRTAGTEAFF.

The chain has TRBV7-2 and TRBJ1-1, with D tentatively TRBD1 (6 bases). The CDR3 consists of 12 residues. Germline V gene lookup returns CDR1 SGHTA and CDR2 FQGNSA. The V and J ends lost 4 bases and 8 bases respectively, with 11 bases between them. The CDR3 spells CASSWGPPEAFF. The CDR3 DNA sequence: TGTGCCAGCAGCTGGGGGCCGCCCGAAGCTTTCTTT.

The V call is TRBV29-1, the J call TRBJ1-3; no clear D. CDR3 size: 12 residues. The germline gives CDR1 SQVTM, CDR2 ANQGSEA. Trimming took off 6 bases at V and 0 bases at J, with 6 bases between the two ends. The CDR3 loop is CSVEISGNTIYF. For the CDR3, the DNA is TGCAGCGTAGAGATCTCTGGAAACACCATATATTTT.

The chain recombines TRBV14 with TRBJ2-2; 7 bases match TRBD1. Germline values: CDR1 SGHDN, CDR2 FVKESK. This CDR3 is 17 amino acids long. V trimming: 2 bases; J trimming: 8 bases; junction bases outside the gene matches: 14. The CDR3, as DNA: TGTGCCAGCAGCCAAACAGGGGTTATCGGCATGGTAGGGGAGCTGTTTTTT. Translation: CASSQTGVIGMVGELFF.

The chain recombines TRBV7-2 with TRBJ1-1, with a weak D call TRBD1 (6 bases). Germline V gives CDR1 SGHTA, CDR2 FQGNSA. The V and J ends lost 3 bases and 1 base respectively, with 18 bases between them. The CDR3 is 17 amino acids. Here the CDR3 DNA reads TGTGCCAGCAGCTTCAAGGGGGGGCCCCCAGGGAACACTGAAGCTTTCTTT. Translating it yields CASSFKGGPPGNTEAFF. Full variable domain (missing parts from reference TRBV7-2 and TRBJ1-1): GAGVSQSPSNKVTEKGKDVELRCDPISGHTALYWYRQSLGQGLEFLIYFQGNSAPDKSGLPSDRFSAERTGGSVSTLTIQRTQQEDSAVYLCASSFKGGPPGNTEAFFGQGTRLTVV.